Listed below are T cell receptor beta chains from one sample, sequenced in a study of cytomegalovirus exposure and HLA in healthy donors. Data came from immunoSEQ multiplex PCR; TCRdb stores just in-frame clones and leaves some out. Here the sample spans around 160,000 clones, approximately 80% being singletons. Material: PBMCs. The receptor source for this set is a man between 50 and 59 years old in good health and CMV-seropositive. Each CDR3 is given with its conserved first and last residue. The order of the fields is CDR3 protein, CDR3 DNA, D gene, J gene, CDR3 length, clone size, V gene. A D gene is named only where the DNA matches it firmly. Clone size, where shown, is once, few, many, or a class for clones that have expanded.

CASSEDRSTGELFF,TGTGCCAGCAGCGAAGACAGAAGCACCGGGGAGCTGTTTTTT,NA,TRBJ2-2,14,NA,TRBV28
CASSLTLIMNTEAFF,TGTGCCAGCAGTTTAACATTAATCATGAACACTGAAGCTTTCTTT,NA,TRBJ1-1,15,NA,TRBV28
CTSEQVFF,TGCACCAGCGAACAGGTGTTTTTC,NA,TRBJ1-2,8,NA,TRBV1
CASSRFDRVQETQYF,TGTGCCAGCAGCCGATTCGACAGGGTCCAAGAGACCCAGTACTTC,TRBD1,TRBJ2-5,15,NA,TRBV6-5
CASSEAGLAGNEQFF,TGTGCCAGCAGTGAAGCTGGACTAGCTGGGAATGAGCAGTTCTTC,TRBD2,TRBJ2-1,15,NA,TRBV2
CASNQGDLLSGVQYF,TGTGCCAGCAACCAGGGGGACTTGCTTTCAGGGGTCCAGTACTTC,NA,TRBJ2-5,15,NA,TRBV5-4
CASRGEGANEQYF,TGTGCCAGCAGGGGAGAGGGCGCCAACGAGCAGTACTTC,NA,TRBJ2-7,13,NA,TRBV7-6
CASSGTYYEQYF,TGTGCCAGCAGCGGGACTTACTACGAGCAGTACTTC,NA,TRBJ2-7,12,NA,TRBV7-2
CASSVTIGAGADNEQFF,TGTGCCAGCAGCGTAACGATCGGGGCAGGGGCGGATAATGAGCAGTTCTTC,NA,TRBJ2-1,17,once,TRBV9
CASSQDIGTGEFSYNEQFF,TGCGCCAGCAGCCAAGATATCGGGACAGGGGAATTTTCCTACAATGAGCAGTTCTTC,TRBD1,TRBJ2-1,19,NA,TRBV4-3
CASSLASSLGHNEQFF,TGTGCCAGCAGCTTGGCCTCGAGTTTGGGCCACAATGAGCAGTTCTTC,NA,TRBJ2-1,16,NA,TRBV5-4
CASSQDGTGGNQPQHF,TGCGCCAGCAGCCAAGATGGGACAGGGGGCAATCAGCCCCAGCATTTT,TRBD1,TRBJ1-5,16,NA,TRBV4-3
CASSPTSGGQETQYF,TGTGCCAGCAGCCCGACTAGCGGGGGACAAGAGACCCAGTACTTC,TRBD2,TRBJ2-5,15,few,TRBV6-1
CASRDRGTSGTKGGADTQYF,TGCGCCAGCAGAGATCGAGGGACTAGCGGGACAAAGGGAGGCGCAGATACGCAGTATTTT,TRBD2,TRBJ2-3,20,NA,TRBV5-1